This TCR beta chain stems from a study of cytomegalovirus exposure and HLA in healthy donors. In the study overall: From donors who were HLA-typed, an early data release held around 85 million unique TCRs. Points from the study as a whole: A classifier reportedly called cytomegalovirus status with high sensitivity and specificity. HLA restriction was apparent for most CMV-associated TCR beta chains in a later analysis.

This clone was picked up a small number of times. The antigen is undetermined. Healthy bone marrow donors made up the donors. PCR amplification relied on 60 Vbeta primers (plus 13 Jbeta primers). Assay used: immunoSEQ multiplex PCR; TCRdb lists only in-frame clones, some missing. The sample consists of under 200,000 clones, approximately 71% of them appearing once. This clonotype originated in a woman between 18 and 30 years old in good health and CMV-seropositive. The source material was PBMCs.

The CDR3 DNA reads as TGTGCCAGCAGCGAGGGACTAGCGCATTACAATGAGCAGTTCTTC. Its protein product is CASSEGLAHYNEQFF. The J gene is TRBJ2-1, the V gene TRBV5-4, with 10 bases matching TRBD2. J was trimmed by 4 bases and V by 4 bases; bases with no gene match: 5. The CDR3 has 15 residues. The V gene's germline CDR1 is SGHNT and CDR2 YYREEE (reference sequence).